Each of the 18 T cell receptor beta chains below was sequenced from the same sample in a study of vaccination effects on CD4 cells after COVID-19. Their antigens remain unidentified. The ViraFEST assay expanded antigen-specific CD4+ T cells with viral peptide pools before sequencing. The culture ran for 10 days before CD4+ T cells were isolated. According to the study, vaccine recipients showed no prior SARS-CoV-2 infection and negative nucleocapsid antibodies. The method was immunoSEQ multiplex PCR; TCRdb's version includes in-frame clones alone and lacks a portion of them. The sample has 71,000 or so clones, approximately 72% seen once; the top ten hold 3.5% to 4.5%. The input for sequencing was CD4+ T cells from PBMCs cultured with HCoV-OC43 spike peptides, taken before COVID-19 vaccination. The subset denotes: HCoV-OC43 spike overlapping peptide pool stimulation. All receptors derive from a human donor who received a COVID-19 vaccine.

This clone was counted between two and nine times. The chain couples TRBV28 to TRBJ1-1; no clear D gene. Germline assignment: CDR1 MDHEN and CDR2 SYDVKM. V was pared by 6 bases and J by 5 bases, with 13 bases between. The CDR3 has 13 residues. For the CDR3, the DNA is TGTGCCAGCAGCCCCCATGTCGGGACTGAAGCTTTCTTT. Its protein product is CASSPHVGTEAFF.

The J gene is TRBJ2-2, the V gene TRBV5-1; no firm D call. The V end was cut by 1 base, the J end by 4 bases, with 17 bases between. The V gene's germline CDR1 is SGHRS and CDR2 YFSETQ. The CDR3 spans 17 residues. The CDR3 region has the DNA TGCGCCAGCAGCTTGAACAGAGTAGAACCCTCCACCGGGGAGCTGTTTTTT. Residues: CASSLNRVEPSTGELFF.

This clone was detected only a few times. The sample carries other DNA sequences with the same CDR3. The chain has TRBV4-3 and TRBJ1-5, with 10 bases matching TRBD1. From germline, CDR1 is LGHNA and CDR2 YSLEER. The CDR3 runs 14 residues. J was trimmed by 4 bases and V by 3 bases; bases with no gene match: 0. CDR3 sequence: CASSQDRGNQPQHF. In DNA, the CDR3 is TGCGCCAGCAGCCAGGACAGGGGGAATCAGCCCCAGCATTTT.

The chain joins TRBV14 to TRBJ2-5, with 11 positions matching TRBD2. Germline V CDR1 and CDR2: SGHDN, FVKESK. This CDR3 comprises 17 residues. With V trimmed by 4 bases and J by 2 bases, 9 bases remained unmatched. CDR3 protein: CASSPLAGGPEQETQYF. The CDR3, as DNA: TGTGCCAGCAGCCCCCTAGCGGGGGGACCAGAGCAAGAGACCCAGTACTTC.

CDR3 amino acids: CASTTYGTENTEAFF. The CDR3 DNA reads TGTGCCAGCACCACTTACGGGACAGAGAACACTGAAGCTTTCTTT. The chain has TRBV28 and TRBJ1-1; 7 bases map to TRBD1. The CDR3 is 15 residues long. Germline lookup yields CDR1 MDHEN and CDR2 SYDVKM. V lost 7 bases and J lost 1; bases outside the gene matches: 9.

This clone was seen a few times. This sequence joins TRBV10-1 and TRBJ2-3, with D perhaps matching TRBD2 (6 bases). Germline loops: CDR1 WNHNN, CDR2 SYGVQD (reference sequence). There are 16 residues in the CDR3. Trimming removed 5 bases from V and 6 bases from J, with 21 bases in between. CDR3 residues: CASSFPERARPDTQYF. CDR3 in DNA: TGCGCCAGCAGTTTTCCGGAGCGGGCCCGTCCCGATACGCAGTATTTT.

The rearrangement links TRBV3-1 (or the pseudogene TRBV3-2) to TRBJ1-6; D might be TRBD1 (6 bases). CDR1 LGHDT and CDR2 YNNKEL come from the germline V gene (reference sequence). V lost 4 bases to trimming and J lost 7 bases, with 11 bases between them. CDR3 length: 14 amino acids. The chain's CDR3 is CASSLWTENSPLHF. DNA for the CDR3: TGTGCCAGCAGCCTGTGGACAGAAAATTCACCCCTCCACTTT.

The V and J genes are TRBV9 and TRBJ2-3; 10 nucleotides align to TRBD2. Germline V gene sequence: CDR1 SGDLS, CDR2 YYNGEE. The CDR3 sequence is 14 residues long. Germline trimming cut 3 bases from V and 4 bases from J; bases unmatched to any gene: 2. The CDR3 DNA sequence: TGTGCCAGCAGCGATCTAGCGGGGGCAGATACGCAGTATTTT. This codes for CASSDLAGADTQYF. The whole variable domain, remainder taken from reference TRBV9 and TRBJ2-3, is DSGVTQTPKHLITATGQRVTLRCSPRSGDLSVYWYQQSLDQGLQFLIQYYNGEERAKGNILERFSAQQFPDLHSELNLSSLELGDSALYFCASSDLAGADTQYFGPGTRLTVL.

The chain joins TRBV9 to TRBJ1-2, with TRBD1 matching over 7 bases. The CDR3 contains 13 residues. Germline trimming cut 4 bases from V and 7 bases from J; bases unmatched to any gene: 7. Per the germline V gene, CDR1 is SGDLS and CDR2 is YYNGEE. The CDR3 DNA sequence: TGTGCCAGCAGCCTCCGGGACAGAGGTGGCTACACCTTC. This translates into CASSLRDRGGYTF.

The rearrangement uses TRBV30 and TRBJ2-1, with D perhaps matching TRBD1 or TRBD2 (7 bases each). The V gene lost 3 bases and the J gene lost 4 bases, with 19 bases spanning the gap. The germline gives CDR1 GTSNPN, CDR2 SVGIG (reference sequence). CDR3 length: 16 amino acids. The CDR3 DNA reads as TGTGCCTGGAGCCCCCCGGGGGGACAGTCTTACAATGAGCAGTTCTTC. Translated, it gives CAWSPPGGQSYNEQFF.

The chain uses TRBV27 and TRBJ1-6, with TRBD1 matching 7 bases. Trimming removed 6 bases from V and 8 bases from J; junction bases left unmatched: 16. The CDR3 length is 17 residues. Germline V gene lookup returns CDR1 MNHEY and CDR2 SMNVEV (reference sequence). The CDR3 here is CASSITPPTGSYSPLHF. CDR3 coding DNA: TGTGCCAGCAGCATTACTCCCCCGACAGGGAGTTATTCACCCCTCCACTTT.

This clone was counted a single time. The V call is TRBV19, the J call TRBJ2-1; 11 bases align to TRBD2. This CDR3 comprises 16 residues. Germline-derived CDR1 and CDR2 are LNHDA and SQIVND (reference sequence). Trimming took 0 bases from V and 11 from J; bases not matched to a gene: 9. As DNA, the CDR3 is TGTGCCAGTAGTATAGATCTAGCGGGGGGAGTAGGAAAGCAGTTCTTC. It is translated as CASSIDLAGGVGKQFF.

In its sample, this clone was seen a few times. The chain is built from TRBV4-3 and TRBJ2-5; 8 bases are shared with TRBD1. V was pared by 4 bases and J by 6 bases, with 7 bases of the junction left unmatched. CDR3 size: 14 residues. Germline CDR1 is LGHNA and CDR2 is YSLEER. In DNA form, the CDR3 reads TGCGCCAGCAGCCTGGGTCAGGGGGCCAAGACCCAGTACTTC. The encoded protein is CASSLGQGAKTQYF.

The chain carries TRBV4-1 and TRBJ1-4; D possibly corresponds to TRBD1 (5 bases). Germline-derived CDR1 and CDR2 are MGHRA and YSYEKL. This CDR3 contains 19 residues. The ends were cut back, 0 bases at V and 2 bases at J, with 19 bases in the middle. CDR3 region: CASSQEPYSGTYTNEKLFF. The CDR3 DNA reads TGCGCCAGCAGCCAAGAACCCTATTCAGGGACGTATACTAATGAAAAACTGTTTTTT.

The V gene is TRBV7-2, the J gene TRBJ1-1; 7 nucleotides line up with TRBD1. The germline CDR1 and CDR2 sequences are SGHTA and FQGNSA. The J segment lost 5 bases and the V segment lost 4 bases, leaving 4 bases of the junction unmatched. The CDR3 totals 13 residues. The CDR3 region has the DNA TGTGCCAGCAGCTCATCCAGGGGGACTGAAGCTTTCTTT. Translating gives CASSSSRGTEAFF. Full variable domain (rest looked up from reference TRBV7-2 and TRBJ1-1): GAGVSQSPSNKVTEKGKDVELRCDPISGHTALYWYRQSLGQGLEFLIYFQGNSAPDKSGLPSDRFSAERTGGSVSTLTIQRTQQEDSAVYLCASSSSRGTEAFFGQGTRLTVV.

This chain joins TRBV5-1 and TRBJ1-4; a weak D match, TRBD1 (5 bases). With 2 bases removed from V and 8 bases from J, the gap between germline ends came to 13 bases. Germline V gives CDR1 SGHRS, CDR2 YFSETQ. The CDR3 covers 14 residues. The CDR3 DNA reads TGCGCCAGCAGCTTTGCTGGGGCTGGCGAAAAACTGTTTTTT. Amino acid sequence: CASSFAGAGEKLFF.

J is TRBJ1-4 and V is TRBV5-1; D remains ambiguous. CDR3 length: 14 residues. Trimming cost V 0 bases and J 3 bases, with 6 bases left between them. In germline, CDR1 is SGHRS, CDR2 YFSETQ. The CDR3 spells CASSLDFSNEKLFF. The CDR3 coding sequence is TGCGCCAGCAGCTTGGACTTCTCTAATGAAAAACTGTTTTTT.

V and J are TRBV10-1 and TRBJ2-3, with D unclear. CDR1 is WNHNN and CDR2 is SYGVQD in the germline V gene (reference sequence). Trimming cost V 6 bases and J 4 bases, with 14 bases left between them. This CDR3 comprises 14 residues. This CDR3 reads CASRKSRNADTQYF. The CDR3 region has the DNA TGCGCCAGCAGAAAGTCCCGAAACGCAGATACGCAGTATTTT.